This T cell receptor (beta chain) originates from a study of T-cell memory formation after mild COVID-19. Remarks on this clonotype: Its target is unknown.

cDNA libraries for TCR alpha and TCR beta, carrying sample barcodes and UMIs, came from 5'RACE with constant-segment primers. TCRdb used MiXCR to reprocess the 5' RACE reads, holding one entry per CDR3 protein. This sample has 150,000 to 200,000 distinct CDR3 sequences; about 15% occur once, and the top ten carry roughly an eighth. The CDR3 covers 16 residues. J was trimmed by 0 bases and V by 4 bases; bases with no gene match: 8. Overall study findings and caveats: A second wave expanding day 15 to 37 was CD4+-biased; contracting clones were balanced. Some responding clones appeared in pre-infection memory, suggesting cross-reactive memory joined.

The chain joins TRBV12-3 or TRBV12-4 to TRBJ2-7, with 8 bases fitting TRBD1. Sequenced material: PBMCs or a T cell subset sorted from them (not recorded which). The TCR was taken from an adult woman who had mild COVID-19 (a few samples of this study predate the infection). Cell type and time point are not known. CDR3 region: CASSSTTGTGSYEQYF. CDR3 nucleotides: TGTGCCAGCAGTTCCACCACCGGGACAGGCTCCTACGAGCAGTACTTC.